This T cell receptor beta chain was found in a study of T cell responses to AZD1222 COVID-19 vaccine. Looking at the study overall: Second-dose recipients at about 4 or about 12 weeks were treated as one pooled group. Notes on the study in general: Clonal diversity may have been underestimated in mostly white British donors. CD4 TCRs linked to vaccination spanned spike, dominating at 160-218 and 743-854.

V was cut by 9 bases and J by 0 bases, with 21 bases left in between. From germline, CDR1 is SGHRS and CDR2 YFSETQ. The CDR3 length is 17 residues. In the case of this clone: What it binds is not known.

Produced via immunoSEQ multiplex PCR; TCRdb's table is partial and in-frame only. This table holds some 140,000 clones, 75% to 90% found once. The V and J genes are TRBV5-1 and TRBJ1-4; D call uncertain. This receptor was taken from an adult in good health. Specimen: peripheral blood, collected on day 0 of AZD1222 vaccination. The DNA for the CDR3 is TGCGCCACCCGACGCACCGGACCGGGTTCAACTAATGAAAAACTGTTTTTT. Translated, it gives CATRRTGPGSTNEKLFF. Filled out from reference TRBV5-1 and TRBJ1-4, the complete variable domain reads KAGVTQTPRYLIKTRGQQVTLSCSPISGHRSVSWYQQTPGQGLQFLFEYFSETQRNKGNFPGRFSGRQFSNSRSEMNVSTLELGDSALYLCATRRTGPGSTNEKLFFGSGTQLSVL.